The present T cell receptor beta chain was sequenced within a study of low-dose radiotherapy and immunotherapy resistance in tumors. Across the whole study: Every two weeks, the protocol called for intravenous cyclophosphamide at 200 mg/m2. It was given one day before each radiation and immunotherapy administration. On cycle 1 day 1, patients started four cycles of oral aspirin 300 mg daily.

The length of the CDR3 is 15 residues. Trimming cost V 7 bases and J 6 bases; bases outside gene matches: 10. Germline V CDR1 and CDR2: MNHEY, SVGEGT. The time point: before trial treatment. Enrollment required an advanced solid tumor negative for tumor-infiltrating lymphocytes. The sample holds many counts of this clonotype. TRAV- and TRBV-specific primers, spanning alpha and beta chains, primed first-strand cDNA. An approximately 19-cycle PCR with a constant-region primer and V-primer adapter amplified TCRs. TCRdb reprocessed the reads with MiXCR, giving one entry per CDR3 protein. The table has more than 85,000 distinct CDR3 sequences, roughly a tenth seen once; the top ten hold under 1.1%.

The receptor was isolated from a male donor with prostate cancer. The sample consisted of PBMCs, taken before treatment. The rearrangement joins TRBV6-2 or TRBV6-3 to TRBJ2-3, with 10 bases matching TRBD2. The CDR3 here is CASTARSGREDTQYF. For the CDR3, the DNA is TGTGCCAGCACGGCCCGAAGCGGGAGGGAGGATACGCAGTATTTT.